These T cell receptor beta chains were read from a single sample in a study of OX40 agonist ivuxolimab in advanced cancers. The assay was immunoSEQ multiplex PCR, and TCRdb's table has in-frame clones only and misses some. Of 70,000 to 80,000 clones listed, around 87% are singletons. The sample here was CD4+ or CD8+ T cells sorted from blood, taken in a trial of the OX40 agonist ivuxolimab. All receptors come from an adult with an advanced solid tumor such as melanoma, head and neck, liver or kidney cancer. CDR3s include the opening cysteine and the closing phenylalanine or tryptophan. Fields, in order: J gene, V gene, CDR3 protein.

J gene: TRBJ1-4; V gene: TRBV7-9; CDR3 protein: CASSVRSLQGFEKLFF
J gene: TRBJ2-1; V gene: TRBV6-1; CDR3 protein: CASRASYNEQFF
J gene: TRBJ2-3; V gene: TRBV30; CDR3 protein: CAWSMTRARTQYF
J gene: TRBJ2-7; V gene: TRBV19; CDR3 protein: CATPNHTGAIAGGPYEQYF
J gene: TRBJ2-5; V gene: TRBV7-2; CDR3 protein: CASGRTDRSETQYF
J gene: TRBJ2-5; V gene: TRBV7-9; CDR3 protein: CASSHRRKTGGGEETQYF
J gene: TRBJ2-7; V gene: TRBV7-2; CDR3 protein: CASSLGYRTYEQYF
J gene: TRBJ2-1; V gene: TRBV9; CDR3 protein: CASSVGNLAYNEQFF
J gene: TRBJ2-1; V gene: TRBV7-9; CDR3 protein: CASSQDGMGLAGENEQFF
J gene: TRBJ2-1; V gene: TRBV7-3; CDR3 protein: CASSLGLAGGEQFF
J gene: TRBJ1-1; V gene: TRBV6-1; CDR3 protein: CASSVTGKNTEAFF
J gene: TRBJ2-1; V gene: TRBV28; CDR3 protein: CASSSYYSSRNEQFF
J gene: TRBJ2-7; V gene: TRBV28; CDR3 protein: CASSPPGARYEQYF
J gene: TRBJ2-1; V gene: TRBV19; CDR3 protein: CASSGRYNEQFF
J gene: TRBJ2-3; V gene: TRBV19; CDR3 protein: CASSHRRQGRTDTQYF
J gene: TRBJ2-7; V gene: TRBV9; CDR3 protein: CASSVGAGTGGSYEQYF
J gene: TRBJ1-2; V gene: TRBV27; CDR3 protein: CASRQTGTNYGYTF
J gene: TRBJ2-5; V gene: TRBV27; CDR3 protein: CASRPTSGRAGVRRETQYF
J gene: TRBJ2-7; V gene: TRBV21-1; CDR3 protein: CASSPQDSYEQYF
J gene: TRBJ1-5; V gene: TRBV18; CDR3 protein: CASSLLDSNQPQHF
J gene: TRBJ2-7; V gene: TRBV14; CDR3 protein: CASSQVSGMKREQYF
J gene: NA; V gene: TRBV28; CDR3 protein: CASSLQGAYEQYF
J gene: TRBJ2-1; V gene: TRBV7-2; CDR3 protein: CASSQNPSGRSKDEQFF
J gene: TRBJ1-5; V gene: TRBV6-1; CDR3 protein: CASSEVGSNQPQHF
J gene: TRBJ2-5; V gene: TRBV20-1; CDR3 protein: CSAGQETQYF
J gene: TRBJ2-1; V gene: TRBV5-4; CDR3 protein: CASSLLPSSQEQFF
J gene: TRBJ2-1; V gene: TRBV6-5; CDR3 protein: CASGDPPRNEQFF
J gene: TRBJ2-5; V gene: TRBV28; CDR3 protein: CASSSGGQGRETQYF
J gene: TRBJ1-1; V gene: TRBV27; CDR3 protein: CASSLFGGPNTEAFF
J gene: TRBJ2-5; V gene: TRBV5-1; CDR3 protein: CASSSSSGIRETQYF
J gene: TRBJ1-3; V gene: TRBV5-6; CDR3 protein: CASSRDRGKTGNTIYF
J gene: TRBJ2-7; V gene: TRBV19; CDR3 protein: CASSMIGAQSSYEQYF
J gene: TRBJ2-5; V gene: TRBV10-3; CDR3 protein: CAISEVLGQGSKQYF
J gene: TRBJ1-5; V gene: TRBV28; CDR3 protein: CATVEGASQPQHF
J gene: TRBJ1-2; V gene: TRBV20-1; CDR3 protein: CSAHWSGTF
J gene: TRBJ1-5; V gene: TRBV2; CDR3 protein: CASSESTGGQPQHF